This T cell receptor (beta chain) was documented in a study of blood T cells in healthy people across ages. This CDR3 contains 17 residues. V gave up 2 bases and J gave up 8 bases; unmatched junction bases: 15. Germline CDR1 SGDLS, CDR2 YYNGEE. A second about 7 to 11 cycle PCR used barcoded and J-beta primers. A 12-random-nucleotide template-switch adaptor tagged each cDNA molecule. Via MiXCR, TCRdb re-called the 5' RACE reads, giving one row per CDR3 protein. Of approximately 490,000 distinct CDR3 sequences in the sample, 24% are singletons; the top ten hold 8.7%. These same records also appear under a second study, on T cells of mothers and their children. That source reports: Relative to unrelated pairs, biologically related mother-child dyads exhibited marginally greater, non-significant overlap.

The sample consisted of blood. This clonotype was sampled from a boy younger than 18 in good health. V gene TRBV9 combines with J gene TRBJ2-1, with 8 positions matching TRBD2. The CDR3 DNA is TGTGCCAGCAGCGTGAGTAGCGGGGCAATCCCTGCGGATGAGCAGTTCTTC. Protein sequence: CASSVSSGAIPADEQFF.